This T cell receptor beta chain was obtained from a study of blood T cell repertoires in COVID-19. Looking at the study overall: Donors in the United States, Italy and Spain gave samples during acute or convalescent COVID-19. PBMCs, B-cell-depleted T cells, or T cells provided the cDNA or gDNA that made up the material.

The protocol was immunoSEQ multiplex PCR, while the TCRdb copy is restricted to in-frame clones and leaves out a portion. Among some 66,000 clones listed, about three quarters were seen once. From germline, CDR1 is MNHEY and CDR2 SMNVEV (reference sequence). Losses at the gene ends were 5 bases for V and 4 bases for J; bases not matched to a gene: 9. The CDR3 extends over 15 amino acids. The chain links TRBV27 to TRBJ1-2; 8 bases are a match to TRBD1. Material: peripheral blood. This clonotype originated in a woman aged 80 or over with acute or convalescent COVID-19. The CDR3 nucleotides read TGTGCCAGCAGTCCCGAGCCAGGGGGCATCTATGGCTACACCTTC. Translated: CASSPEPGGIYGYTF.